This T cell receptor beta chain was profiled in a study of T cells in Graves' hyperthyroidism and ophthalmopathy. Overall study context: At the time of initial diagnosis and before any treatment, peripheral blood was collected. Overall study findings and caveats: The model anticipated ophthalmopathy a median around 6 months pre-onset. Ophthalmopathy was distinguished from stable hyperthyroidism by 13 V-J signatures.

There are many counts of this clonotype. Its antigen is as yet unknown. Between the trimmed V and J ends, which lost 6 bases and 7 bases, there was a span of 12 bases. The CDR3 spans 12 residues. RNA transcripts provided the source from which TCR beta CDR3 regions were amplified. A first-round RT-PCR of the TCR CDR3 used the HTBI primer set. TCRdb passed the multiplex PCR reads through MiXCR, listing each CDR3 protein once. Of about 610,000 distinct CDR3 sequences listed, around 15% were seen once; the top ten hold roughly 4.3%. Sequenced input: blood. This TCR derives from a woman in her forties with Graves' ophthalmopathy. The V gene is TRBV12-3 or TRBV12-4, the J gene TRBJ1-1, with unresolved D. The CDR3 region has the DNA TGTGCCAGCAGGTCTGACTGGAGTGAAGCTTTCTTT. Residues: CASRSDWSEAFF.